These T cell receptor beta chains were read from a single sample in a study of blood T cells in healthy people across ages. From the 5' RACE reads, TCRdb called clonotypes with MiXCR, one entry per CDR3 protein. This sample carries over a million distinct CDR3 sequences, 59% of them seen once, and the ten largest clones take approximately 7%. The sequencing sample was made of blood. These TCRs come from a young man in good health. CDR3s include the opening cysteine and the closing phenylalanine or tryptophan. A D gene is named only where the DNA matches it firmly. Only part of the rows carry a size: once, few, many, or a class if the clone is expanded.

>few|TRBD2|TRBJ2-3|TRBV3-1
CASSQEGLAGSDTQYF
TGTGCCAGCAGCCAAGAAGGTCTAGCGGGATCGGATACGCAGTATTTT
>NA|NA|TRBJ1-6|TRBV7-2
CASSFDLTYNSPLHF
TGTGCCAGCAGCTTCGACCTCACCTATAATTCACCCCTCCACTTT
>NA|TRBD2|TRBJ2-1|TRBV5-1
CASSQFGGADNEQFF
TGCGCCAGCAGCCAATTCGGGGGGGCAGACAATGAGCAGTTCTTC
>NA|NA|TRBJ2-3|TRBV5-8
CASSLDKPSTDTQYF
TGCGCCAGCAGCTTAGACAAGCCTAGCACAGATACACAGTATTTT
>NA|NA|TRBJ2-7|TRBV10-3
CAVSGQSYEQYF
TGTGCCGTCAGTGGACAGTCCTACGAGCAGTACTTC
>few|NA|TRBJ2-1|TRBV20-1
CRPNGNEQFF
TGCAGACCAAACGGGAATGAGCAGTTCTTC
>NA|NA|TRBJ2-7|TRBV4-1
CASSQVHNYEQYF
TGCGCCAGCAGCCAAGTACATAACTACGAGCAGTACTTC
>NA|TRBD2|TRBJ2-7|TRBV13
CASSSSGRYEQYF
TGTGCCAGCAGCAGCAGCGGGAGGTACGAGCAGTACTTC
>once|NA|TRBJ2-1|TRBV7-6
CASSLEAGTPGNEQFF
TGTGCCAGCAGCTTAGAAGCGGGCACACCGGGGAATGAGCAGTTCTTC
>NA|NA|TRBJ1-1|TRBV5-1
CASSLFRGDNTEAFF
TGCGCCAGCAGCCTCTTCAGAGGAGATAACACTGAAGCTTTCTTT
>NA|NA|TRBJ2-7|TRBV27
CASSLSRLGEQYF
TGTGCCAGCAGTTTATCAAGACTTGGGGAGCAGTACTTC
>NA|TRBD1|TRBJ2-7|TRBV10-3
CAISGRTGTYEQYF
TGTGCCATCAGTGGGAGGACAGGGACCTACGAGCAGTACTTC
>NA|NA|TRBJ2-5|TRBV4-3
CASSQGSWADQETQYF
TGCGCCAGCAGCCAAGGGTCCTGGGCGGATCAAGAGACCCAGTACTTC
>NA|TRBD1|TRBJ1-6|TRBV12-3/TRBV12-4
CASSPGTGGMNSPLHF
TGTGCCAGCAGCCCCGGGACAGGGGGAATGAATTCACCCCTCCACTTT
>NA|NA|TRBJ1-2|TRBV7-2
CASTSSTGGVKRYGYTF
TGTGCCAGCACCAGCTCGACGGGGGGGGTAAAGAGATATGGCTACACCTTC
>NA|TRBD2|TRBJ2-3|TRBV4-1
CASSQDLAGPGGTDTQYF
TGCGCCAGCAGCCAAGACCTAGCGGGGCCGGGGGGCACAGATACGCAGTATTTT
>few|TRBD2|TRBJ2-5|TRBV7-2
CASSPPSAGREQETQYF
TGTGCCAGCAGCCCACCTTCGGCCGGGAGGGAGCAAGAGACCCAGTACTTC
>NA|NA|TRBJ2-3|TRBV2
CASSSPGGFPDTQYF
TGTGCCAGCAGTTCACCGGGCGGGTTCCCAGATACGCAGTATTTT
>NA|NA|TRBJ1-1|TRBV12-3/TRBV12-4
CASSFWGSTEAFF
TGTGCCAGCAGTTTCTGGGGGTCCACTGAAGCTTTCTTT
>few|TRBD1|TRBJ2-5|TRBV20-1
CSAPVPSTGQETQYF
TGCAGTGCCCCAGTCCCGTCGACAGGGCAAGAGACCCAGTACTTC
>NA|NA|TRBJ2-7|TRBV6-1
CASALGTSSYEQYF
TGTGCCAGCGCGCTGGGGACATCATCCTACGAGCAGTACTTC
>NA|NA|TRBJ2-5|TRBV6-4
CASEPDSPYQETQYF
TGTGCCAGCGAACCGGACAGTCCGTACCAAGAGACCCAGTACTTC
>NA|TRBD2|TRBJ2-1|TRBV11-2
CASGSVTSGSDEQFF
TGTGCCAGCGGCTCGGTCACTAGCGGGAGTGATGAGCAGTTCTTC
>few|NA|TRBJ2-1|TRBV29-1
CSASGRAHYNEQFF
TGCAGCGCCTCAGGACGAGCGCACTACAATGAGCAGTTCTTC
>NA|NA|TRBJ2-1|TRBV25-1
CASSEFRESEQFF
TGTGCCAGCAGTGAATTCAGGGAGAGTGAGCAGTTCTTC
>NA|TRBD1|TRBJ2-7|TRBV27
CASSHFGTGGYEQYF
TGTGCCAGCAGCCACTTCGGGACAGGTGGCTACGAGCAGTACTTC
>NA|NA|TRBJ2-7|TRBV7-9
CASSISPYEQYF
TGTGCCAGCAGCATTAGCCCCTACGAGCAGTACTTC
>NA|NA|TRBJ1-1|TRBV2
CASTRESEAFF
TGTGCCAGCACCAGGGAATCTGAAGCTTTCTTT
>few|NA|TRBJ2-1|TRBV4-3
CASSQELQVDEQFF
TGCGCCAGCAGCCAAGAGCTTCAGGTCGATGAGCAGTTCTTC
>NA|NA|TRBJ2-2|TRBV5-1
CASSLPVANTGELFF
TGCGCCAGCAGCTTGCCAGTCGCGAACACCGGGGAGCTGTTTTTT
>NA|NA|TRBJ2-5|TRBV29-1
CSVEWRGRRETQYF
TGCAGCGTTGAGTGGAGGGGGCGCAGGGAGACCCAGTACTTC
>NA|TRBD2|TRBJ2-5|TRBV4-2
CASSQRGGWETQYF
TGTGCCAGCAGCCAACGGGGGGGCTGGGAGACCCAGTACTTC